A selection of T cell receptor beta chains follows, all from one sample in a study of blood T cell repertoires in COVID-19. Measured with immunoSEQ multiplex PCR; TCRdb has only the in-frame clones, and not every one. The sample comprises about 200,000 clones, roughly 80% of which are singletons, and around 5.1% rests with the top ten. The specimen was peripheral blood. These receptors came from a human donor in a cohort sampled during active COVID-19. CDR3s include the opening cysteine and the closing phenylalanine or tryptophan.

TRBV6-1 CASSEVSGSTDTQYF
TRBV29-1 CSVHGTGYHYGYTF
TRBV7-8 CASSLGGQSNQPQHF
TRBV19 CASSVRDRVYNEQFF
TRBV15 CATSRDPRTSGSHEQFF
TRBV28 CASSSRGRSPYF
TRBV6-2/TRBV6-3 CASSRRGGYYEQYF
TRBV6-2/TRBV6-3 CASSKGVAGRSYNEQFF
TRBV7-2 CASSFDRAGYGYTF
TRBV5-6 CASSFLETQYF
TRBV28 CASTRDRGEYGYTF
TRBV5-1 CASGRTGGFLETQYF
TRBV28 CASSSGGGNQPQHF
TRBV30 CAWSFSRGNPLHF
TRBV9 CASSVEGTASYEQYF
TRBV28 CASRTGGQPQHF
TRBV4-1 CASSLGSKLRGGVDYGYTF
TRBV6-1 CASSEGRGFGNTIYF
TRBV6-6 CASSDRGGNQPQHF
TRBV6-6 CASRPRGGNQPQHF
TRBV10-2 CASSETGDYEQYF
TRBV28 CASSRNGQGNTEAFF
TRBV27 CASKVGGSYEQYF
TRBV3-1/TRBV3-2 CASSQDVAGGPGEQYF
TRBV6-5 CASKAGRVSYEQYF
TRBV10-1 CATLGGQGIGEQYF
TRBV7-2 CASSPEIAGAPSYEQYF
TRBV5-1 CASSTRGTGPYEQYF
TRBV4-3 CASSQDVSGRETQYF
TRBV28 CASSLTGYTGELFF
TRBV19 CASGPTGAGANVLTF
TRBV3-1/TRBV3-2 CASRQAGGTLYEQYF
TRBV4-3 CASSQDGGASQPQHF
TRBV7-3 CASSASSGSNTGELFF
TRBV28 CASSSPPGQGPYEQYF
TRBV14 CASSQSPSGIYEQFF
TRBV5-1 CASSWTGGSYEQYF
TRBV6-5 CASSYSEPVNYGYTF
TRBV9 CASSVGIAGGPYETQYF
TRBV29-1 CSVVNMNTEAFF
TRBV30 CAWSPPIQGAKQPQHF
TRBV28 CASSSWTAKETQYF
TRBV11-2 CASSPRTGGWYGYTF
TRBV28 CASRLGTGALEETQYF
TRBV5-1 CASSLSVFSYEQYF
TRBV5-1 CASSLGLAEDYEQYF
TRBV7-9 CASSKLTGARTSGSGADTQYF
TRBV5-1 CASSIGQGATDTQYF
TRBV18 CASSDYTVALIYEQYF
TRBV30 CAWSVLYGYTF
TRBV2 CASTLHGNTEAFF
TRBV9 CASSPGIGTGGNTIYF
TRBV11-2 CASSQDRSSYGYTF